Following are 4 T cell receptor beta chains from one sample sequenced in a study of cytomegalovirus exposure and HLA in healthy donors. A multiplex PCR was run with 60 Vbeta primers and 13 Jbeta primers. Repertoires were generated with immunoSEQ multiplex PCR, while TCRdb's copy carries only in-frame clones and drops some. The sample shows 100,000 to 150,000 clones, 77% of them seen only once. Sample: PBMCs. The receptors shown here come from a male donor in good health and CMV-seropositive.

The rearrangement links TRBV5-4 to TRBJ1-1; tentatively, D is TRBD1 (5 bases). The V gene's germline CDR1 is SGHNT and CDR2 YYREEE (reference sequence). V dropped 3 bases and J dropped 3 bases, with 9 bases sitting between them. CDR3 length: 13 residues. The CDR3 spells CASSYRGDTEAFF. The DNA for the CDR3 is TGTGCCAGCAGCTACCGGGGGGACACTGAAGCTTTCTTT.

The rearrangement uses TRBV28 and TRBJ2-7; 8 bases agree with TRBD1. CDR3 size: 17 residues. V gave up 6 bases and J gave up 3 bases; unmatched junction bases: 16. CDR1 MDHEN and CDR2 SYDVKM come from the germline V gene. The CDR3 nucleotides read TGTGCCAGCAGCCCCACACCGGGGCAGGGGGCTATCTACGAGCAGTACTTC. Translated, it gives CASSPTPGQGAIYEQYF. The full variable domain, its missing parts supplied by reference TRBV28 and TRBJ2-7, is DVKVTQSSRYLVKRTGEKVFLECVQDMDHENMFWYRQDPGLGLRLIYFSYDVKMKEKGDIPEGYSVSREKKERFSLILESASTNQTSMYLCASSPTPGQGAIYEQYFGPGTRLTVT.

This clone has a handful of counts. This chain links TRBV21-1 with TRBJ1-5; the table gives TRBD1 as D, unverified against the DNA. TRBV21-1 is described as a pseudogene. The CDR3 extends over 18 amino acids. CDR3 nucleotide sequence: TGTGCCAGCAGCACCCGACAGGGGGTATTGGTTTTTGGTCAGCCCCAGCATTTT. Translation: CASSTRQGVLVFGQPQHF.

CDR3 residues: CASSYRQSGGRDPDTQYF. DNA of the CDR3: TGTGCCAGCAGCTACCGCCAGAGCGGGGGGAGGGACCCAGATACGCAGTATTTT. The chain combines TRBV7-3 with TRBJ2-3; TRBD2 matches 9 bases. The ends lost 4 bases at V and 4 bases at J; junction bases unmatched: 15. The germline V gene encodes CDR1 SGHTA and CDR2 FQGTGA. The CDR3 extends over 18 amino acids.